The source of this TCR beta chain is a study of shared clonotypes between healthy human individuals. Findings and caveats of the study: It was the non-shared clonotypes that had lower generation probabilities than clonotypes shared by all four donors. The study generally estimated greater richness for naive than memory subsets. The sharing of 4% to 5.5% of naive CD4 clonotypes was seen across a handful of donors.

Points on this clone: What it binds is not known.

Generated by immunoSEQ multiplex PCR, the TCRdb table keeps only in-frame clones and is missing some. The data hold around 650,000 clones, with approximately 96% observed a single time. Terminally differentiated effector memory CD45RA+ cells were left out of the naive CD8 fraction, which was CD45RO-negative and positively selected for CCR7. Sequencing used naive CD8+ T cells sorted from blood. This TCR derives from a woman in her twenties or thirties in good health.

The CDR3, as DNA: TGTGCCAGCAGTGAATTACTGGCGGGAGTAGTCTACGAGCAGTACTTC. Amino acids: CASSELLAGVVYEQYF. The rearrangement uses TRBV6-1 and TRBJ2-7; TRBD2 matches at 7 bases. Germline V gene lookup returns CDR1 MNHNS and CDR2 SASEGT. After removal of 2 bases from V and 3 bases from J, the junction contained 10 bases not matched to a gene. The CDR3 length is 16 residues.